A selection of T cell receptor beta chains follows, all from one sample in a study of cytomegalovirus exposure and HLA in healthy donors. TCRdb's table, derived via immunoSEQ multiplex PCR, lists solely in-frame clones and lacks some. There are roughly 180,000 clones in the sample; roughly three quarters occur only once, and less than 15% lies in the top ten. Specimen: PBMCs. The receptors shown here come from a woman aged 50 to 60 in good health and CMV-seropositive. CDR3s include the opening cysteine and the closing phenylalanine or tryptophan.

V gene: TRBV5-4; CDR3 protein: CASSLDRASYNSPLHF
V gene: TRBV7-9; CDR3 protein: CASSIPIGLVSGELFF
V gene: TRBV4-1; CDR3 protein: CASSPTPGGSVIIHEQFF
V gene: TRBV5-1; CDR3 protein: CASSWTGPGELFF
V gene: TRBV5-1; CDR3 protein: CASSLGQVTDTQYF
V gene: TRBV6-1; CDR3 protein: CASKGGGYEQYF
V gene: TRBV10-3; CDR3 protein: CAIMRQGDRYTGELFF
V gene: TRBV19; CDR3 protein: CASSILTQPQHF
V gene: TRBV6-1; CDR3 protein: CASSDRMDQGQTTYEQYF
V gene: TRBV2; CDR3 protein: CASKYASTSSYNSPLHF
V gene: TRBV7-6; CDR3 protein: CASSSSSQTIGYTF
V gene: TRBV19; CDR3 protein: CASTGLGGVWGYTF